One and the same sample provided the 9 T cell receptor beta chains below, sequenced in a study of CD8 T cells in ankylosing spondylitis. Each CDR3 protein is one row after TCRdb ran MiXCR on the 5' RACE reads. The repertoire holds 250,000 to 350,000 distinct CDR3 sequences, 20% seen once, with around 8% in the top ten. Sample: blood, either unsorted or a sorted T cell fraction (not recorded which). The source is a male donor with ankylosing spondylitis or in good health (not recorded which).

This clonotype was seen a few times. The genes are TRBV3-1 and TRBJ2-1; 7 bases match TRBD2. This CDR3 is 15 amino acids long. CDR1 LGHDT and CDR2 YNNKEL come from the germline V gene (reference sequence). V gave up 5 bases and J gave up 5 bases; unmatched junction bases: 9. Here the CDR3 DNA reads TGTGCCAGCAGCAGACTCGGGGGGACCCACAATGAGCAGTTCTTC. It encodes CASSRLGGTHNEQFF.

This clonotype has more than one count but fewer than ten. The chain employs TRBV3-1 and TRBJ1-4; 7 bases align to TRBD1. The CDR3 sequence is 14 residues long. V dropped 4 bases and J dropped 5; count of bases not matched to a gene: 4. Germline V gene lookup returns CDR1 LGHDT and CDR2 YNNKEL (reference sequence). The CDR3 DNA reads TGTGCCAGCAGCCTCAGGGGGACCAATGAAAAACTGTTTTTT. It specifies CASSLRGTNEKLFF.

The CDR3: CASSTQDVGQFF. CDR3 nucleotide sequence: TGTGCCAGCAGCACACAGGACGTGGGGCAGTTCTTC. The chain couples TRBV7-9 to TRBJ2-1; TRBD1 is a possible D gene (5 bases). Germline loops: CDR1 SEHNR, CDR2 FQNEAQ (reference sequence). The germline V and J ends were trimmed by 5 bases and 12 bases, with 14 bases remaining between them. The CDR3 loop spans 12 amino acids.

This chain joins TRBV15 and TRBJ1-4; D unresolved. Per the germline V gene, CDR1 is LNHNV and CDR2 is YYDKDF (reference sequence). CDR3 size: 15 residues. Trimming left V 0 bases short and J 11 bases short, with 16 bases between. The CDR3 sequence: CATSRDLTGGEKLFF. The CDR3 DNA follows: TGTGCCACCAGCAGAGATTTGACTGGCGGGGAGAAACTGTTTTTT.

This clonotype was seen a handful of times. The V and J genes are TRBV20-1 and TRBJ1-3; D remains unclear. Germline V gene sequence: CDR1 DFQATT, CDR2 SNEGSKA (reference sequence). V was trimmed by 3 bases and J by 2 bases, leaving 5 bases between them. The length of the CDR3 is 12 residues. CDR3 coding DNA: TGCAGTGCTAGTCGACCTGGAAACACCATATATTTT. Translated, it gives CSASRPGNTIYF.

This clonotype was detected a few times. The junction shows a germline mismatch at one end, possibly a read error. This rearrangement joins TRBV7-7 to TRBJ2-2; D possibly corresponds to TRBD1 (5 bases). CDR3 length: 13 amino acids. Germline V gene sequence: CDR1 SSHAT, CDR2 FNYEAQ (reference sequence). The CDR3 loop reads CASSLDSAGELFF. CDR3 coding DNA: TGTGCTAGCAGCTTAGACAGCGCCGGGGAGCTGTTTTTT.

On this clonotype: Since no conserved phenylalanine or tryptophan closes the CDR3, a read error is the likely cause. This rearrangement joins TRBV12-3 or TRBV12-4 to TRBJ2-5; D may be TRBD2 (6 bases). The germline V and J ends were trimmed by 7 bases and 7 bases, with 16 bases remaining between them. The CDR3 has 13 residues. Here the CDR3 DNA reads TGTGCCAGCACTCTACCGGGGGAAGGGACCCAGTACTTA. This translates into CASTLPGEGTQYL.

V usage is TRBV28 and J usage is TRBJ1-5, with 7 nucleotides matching TRBD1. CDR1 and CDR2 from the germline V gene are MDHEN and SYDVKM. The ends lost 4 bases at V and 7 bases at J; junction bases unmatched: 7. The CDR3 contains 14 residues. CDR3 region: CASSSRQGSQPQHF. The CDR3 DNA sequence: TGTGCCAGCAGTTCCCGACAGGGAAGCCAGCCCCAGCATTTT.

The chain recombines TRBV2 with TRBJ2-1, with 8 bases fitting TRBD2. The CDR3 length is 15 residues. Trimming took 6 bases from V and 7 from J; bases not matched to a gene: 11. Germline-derived CDR1 and CDR2 are SNHLY and FYNNEI. The CDR3 DNA reads TGTGCCAGCAGACGGGGGGGCGGGTCAAGTAATGAGCAGTTCTTC. It codes for CASRRGGGSSNEQFF.